The rows below give T cell receptor beta chains drawn from one sample of a study of blood T cell repertoires in COVID-19. Here immunoSEQ multiplex PCR was the method, and the copy in TCRdb shows in-frame clones only, minus some. The sample carries about 76,000 clones, about 86% recorded once. Material for sequencing was peripheral blood. The receptors were gathered from a human donor in a cohort sampled during active COVID-19. CDR3s leave out the opening cysteine and the closing phenylalanine or tryptophan. Each record gives: CDR3 protein, clone size, J gene, V gene. Not every row has a clone size; where given, it reads once, few, many or a size class.

CDR3: ASTVGQGYIVGGYT; size: -; J: TRBJ1-2; V: TRBV28
CDR3: ASTLRTGYGYT; size: -; J: TRBJ1-2; V: TRBV6-6
CDR3: ASSPTGSYGYT; size: -; J: TRBJ1-2; V: TRBV3-1/TRBV3-2
CDR3: ASSLAFLTYEQY; size: -; J: TRBJ2-7; V: TRBV7-2
CDR3: ASSPRDSYNSPLH; size: -; J: TRBJ1-6; V: TRBV11-3
CDR3: ASRPVVRGTGELF; size: -; J: TRBJ2-2; V: TRBV11-3
CDR3: ASSPSSGTGGHEQF; size: -; J: TRBJ2-1; V: TRBV19
CDR3: ASSGLTGGANVLT; size: -; J: TRBJ2-6; V: TRBV11-2
CDR3: ASRRAGRSNEQF; size: -; J: TRBJ2-1; V: TRBV6-5
CDR3: ASSLSLTSEETQY; size: -; J: TRBJ2-5; V: TRBV5-1
CDR3: ASSDWGKGGTYEQY; size: -; J: TRBJ2-7; V: TRBV6-1
CDR3: ASSSLGAGGYNEQF; size: once; J: TRBJ2-1; V: TRBV11-2
CDR3: AFGSVNYGYT; size: -; J: TRBJ1-2; V: TRBV28
CDR3: ASSSQFFYEQY; size: -; J: TRBJ2-7; V: TRBV6-2/TRBV6-3
CDR3: SVPDRARGKLF; size: -; J: TRBJ1-4; V: TRBV29-1
CDR3: SASNPLGGTDTQY; size: -; J: TRBJ2-3; V: TRBV20-1
CDR3: ASRDQDRSNTEAF; size: few; J: TRBJ1-1; V: TRBV6-5
CDR3: ASSLVISGGLAYNEQF; size: -; J: TRBJ2-1; V: TRBV5-1